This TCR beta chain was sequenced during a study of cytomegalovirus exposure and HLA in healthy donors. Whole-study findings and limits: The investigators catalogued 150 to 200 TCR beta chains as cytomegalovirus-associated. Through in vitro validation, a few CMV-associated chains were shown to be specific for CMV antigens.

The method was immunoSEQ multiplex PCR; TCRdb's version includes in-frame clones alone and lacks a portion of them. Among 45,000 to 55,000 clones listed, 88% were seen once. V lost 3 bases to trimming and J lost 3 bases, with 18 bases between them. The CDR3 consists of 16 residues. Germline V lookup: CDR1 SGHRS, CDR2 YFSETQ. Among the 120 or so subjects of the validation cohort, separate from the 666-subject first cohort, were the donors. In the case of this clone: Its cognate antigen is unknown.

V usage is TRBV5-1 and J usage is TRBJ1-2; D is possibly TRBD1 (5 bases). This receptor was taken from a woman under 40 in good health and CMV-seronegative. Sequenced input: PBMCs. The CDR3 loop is CASSSGASSWDYGYTF. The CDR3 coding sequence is TGCGCCAGCAGCTCTGGGGCCTCCTCATGGGACTATGGCTACACCTTC.